This TCR beta chain was observed in a study of T cells in localized non-small cell lung cancer. CDR3 size: 14 residues. Germline loops: CDR1 SGHNT, CDR2 YYREEE (reference sequence). Germline trimming cut 4 bases from V and 6 bases from J; bases unmatched to any gene: 5. Sequencing used immunoSEQ multiplex PCR; TCRdb keeps in-frame clones, though not all of them. Of approximately 7,100 clones in the sample, roughly 94% are singletons; the top ten hold over 3.5%. Concerning this clone: Its antigen is still unknown.

Regarding the study as a whole: Uninvolved adjacent lung, not tumor, had the highest T cell clonality. A single tumor region was sequenced, leaving heterogeneity possible.

The chain has TRBV5-4 and TRBJ2-1; 9 bases match TRBD2. The specimen comprised peripheral blood mononuclear cells, sampled before any cancer treatment. The sequence was obtained from a male donor older than 55 with stage II lung adenocarcinoma. The chain's CDR3 is CASSPSGGLNEQFF. The DNA of the CDR3 is TGTGCCAGCAGCCCGAGCGGGGGGCTCAATGAGCAGTTCTTC. The full variable domain, its missing parts supplied by reference TRBV5-4 and TRBJ2-1, is ETGVTQSPTHLIKTRGQQVTLRCSSQSGHNTVSWYQQALGQGPQFIFQYYREEENGRGNFPPRFSGLQFPNYSSELNVNALELDDSALYLCASSPSGGLNEQFFGPGTRLTVL.